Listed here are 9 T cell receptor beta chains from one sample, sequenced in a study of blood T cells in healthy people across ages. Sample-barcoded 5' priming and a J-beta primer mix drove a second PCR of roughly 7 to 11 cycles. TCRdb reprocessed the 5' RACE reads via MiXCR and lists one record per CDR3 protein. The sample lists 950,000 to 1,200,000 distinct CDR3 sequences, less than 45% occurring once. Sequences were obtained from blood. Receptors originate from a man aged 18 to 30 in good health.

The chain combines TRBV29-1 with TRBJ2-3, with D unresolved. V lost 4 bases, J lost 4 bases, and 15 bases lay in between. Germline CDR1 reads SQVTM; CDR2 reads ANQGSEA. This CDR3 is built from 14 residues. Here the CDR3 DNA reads TGCAGCGTTGCCCCCCCAGGCCCGCCAGATACGCAGTATTTT. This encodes CSVAPPGPPDTQYF.

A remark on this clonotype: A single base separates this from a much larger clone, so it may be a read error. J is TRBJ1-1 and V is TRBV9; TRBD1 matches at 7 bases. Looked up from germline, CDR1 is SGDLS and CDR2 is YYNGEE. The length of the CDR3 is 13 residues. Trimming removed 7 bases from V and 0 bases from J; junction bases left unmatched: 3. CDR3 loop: CASGGQVNTEAFF. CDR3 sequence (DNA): TGTGCCAGCGGCGGACAGGTGAACACTGAAGCTTTCTTT.

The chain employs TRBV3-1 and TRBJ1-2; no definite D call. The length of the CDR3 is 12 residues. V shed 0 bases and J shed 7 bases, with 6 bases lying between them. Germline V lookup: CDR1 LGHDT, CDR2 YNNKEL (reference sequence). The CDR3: CASSQDLLGYTF. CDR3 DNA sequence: TGTGCCAGCAGCCAAGATCTGCTTGGCTACACCTTC.

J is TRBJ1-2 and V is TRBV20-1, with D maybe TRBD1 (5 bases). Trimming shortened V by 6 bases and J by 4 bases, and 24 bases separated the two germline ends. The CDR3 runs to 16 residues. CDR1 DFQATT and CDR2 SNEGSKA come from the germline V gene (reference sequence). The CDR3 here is CSAFVPGGGTGYGYTF. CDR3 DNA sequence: TGCAGTGCCTTCGTCCCGGGTGGGGGGACGGGCTATGGCTACACCTTC.

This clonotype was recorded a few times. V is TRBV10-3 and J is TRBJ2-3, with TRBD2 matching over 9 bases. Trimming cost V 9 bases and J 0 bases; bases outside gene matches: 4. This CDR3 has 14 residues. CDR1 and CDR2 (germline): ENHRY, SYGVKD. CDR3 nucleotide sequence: TGTGCCATGCGGGGGGGGGTAAGCACAGATACGCAGTATTTT. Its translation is CAMRGGVSTDTQYF.

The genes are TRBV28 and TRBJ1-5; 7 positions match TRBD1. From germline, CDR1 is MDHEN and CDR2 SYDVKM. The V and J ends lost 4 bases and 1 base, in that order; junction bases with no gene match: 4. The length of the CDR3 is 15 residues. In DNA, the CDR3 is TGTGCCAGCAGTTCCGGACAGGAAAGCAATCAGCCCCAGCATTTT. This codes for CASSSGQESNQPQHF.

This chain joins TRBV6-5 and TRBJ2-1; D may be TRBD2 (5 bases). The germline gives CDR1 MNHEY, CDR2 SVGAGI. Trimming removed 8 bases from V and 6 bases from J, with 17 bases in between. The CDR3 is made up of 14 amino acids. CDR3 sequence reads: CASHPGSPRNEQFF. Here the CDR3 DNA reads TGTGCCAGCCATCCGGGGTCTCCTCGCAATGAGCAGTTCTTC.

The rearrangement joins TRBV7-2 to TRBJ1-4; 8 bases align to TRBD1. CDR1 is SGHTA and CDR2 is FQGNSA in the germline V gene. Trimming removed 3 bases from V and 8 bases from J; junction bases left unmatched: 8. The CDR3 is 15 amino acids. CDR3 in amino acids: CASSFQTGAWEKLFF. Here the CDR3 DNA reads TGTGCCAGCAGCTTCCAGACAGGGGCGTGGGAAAAACTGTTTTTT.

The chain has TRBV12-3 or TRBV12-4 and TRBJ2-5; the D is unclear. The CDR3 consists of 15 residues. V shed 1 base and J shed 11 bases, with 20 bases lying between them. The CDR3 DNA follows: TGTGCCAGCAGTTTAGGTCGCGGAACTGACAATGAGCAGTACTTC. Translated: CASSLGRGTDNEQYF.